Listed here are 3 T cell receptor beta chains from one sample, sequenced in a study of post-analysis software for immune sequencing data. The library was made from cDNA and included unique molecular identifiers. TCRdb recomputed calls from the PCR reads with MiXCR, one row per CDR3 protein. The table shows under 900,000 distinct CDR3 sequences, with approximately 50% occurring only once. Findings and caveats of the study: Compared with controls, patients had more of 4 or 5 TRBV segments, including TRBV5-6, TRBV5-1 and TRBV20-1.

No antigen has been identified for these receptors. The sequenced sample was blood. Receptor source: a girl under 18 with multiple sclerosis.

The rearrangement links TRBV7-8 to TRBJ1-5; 7 nucleotides line up with TRBD1. CDR3 length: 14 residues. J was trimmed by 2 bases and V by 10 bases; bases with no gene match: 8. Germline CDR1 SGHVS, CDR2 FQNEAQ. For the CDR3, the DNA is TGTGCCACACAGGGGATTTTGGGCAATCAGCCCCAGCATTTT. Residues: CATQGILGNQPQHF.

The chain has TRBV29-1 and TRBJ2-3, with D possibly matching TRBD1 (6 bases). This CDR3 spans 12 amino acids. V dropped 3 bases and J dropped 4 bases, with 8 bases sitting between them. Germline CDR1 is SQVTM and CDR2 is ANQGSEA. The CDR3 loop is CSVETGADTQYF. DNA of the CDR3: TGCAGCGTTGAGACAGGAGCAGATACGCAGTATTTT.

The chain links TRBV30 to TRBJ1-2, with TRBD1 matching 7 bases. In germline, CDR1 is GTSNPN, CDR2 SVGIG (reference sequence). CDR3 length: 13 residues. Trimming took 2 bases from V and 8 from J; bases not matched to a gene: 8. The CDR3: CAWSPTGQVGYTF. For the CDR3, the DNA is TGTGCCTGGAGTCCCACAGGACAGGTCGGCTACACCTTC.